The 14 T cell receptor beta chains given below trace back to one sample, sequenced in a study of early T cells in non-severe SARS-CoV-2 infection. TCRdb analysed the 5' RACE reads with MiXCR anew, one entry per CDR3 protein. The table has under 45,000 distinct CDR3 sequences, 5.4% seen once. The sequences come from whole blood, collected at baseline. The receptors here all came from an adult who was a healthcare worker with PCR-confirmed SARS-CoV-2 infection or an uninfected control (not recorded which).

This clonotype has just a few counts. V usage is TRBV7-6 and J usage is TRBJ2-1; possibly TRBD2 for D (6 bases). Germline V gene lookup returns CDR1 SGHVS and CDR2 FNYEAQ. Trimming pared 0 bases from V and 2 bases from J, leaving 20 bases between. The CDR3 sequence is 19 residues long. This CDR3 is CASSLAPPMGRGAYNEQFF. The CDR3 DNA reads TGTGCCAGCAGCTTAGCGCCTCCTATGGGGCGGGGCGCCTACAATGAGCAGTTCTTC.

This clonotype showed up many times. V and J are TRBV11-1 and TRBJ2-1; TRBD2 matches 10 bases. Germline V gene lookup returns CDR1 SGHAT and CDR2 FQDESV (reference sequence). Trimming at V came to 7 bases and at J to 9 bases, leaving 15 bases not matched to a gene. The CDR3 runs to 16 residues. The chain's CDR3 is CASIQGGASGSGEQFF. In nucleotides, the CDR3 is TGTGCCAGCATCCAGGGCGGGGCTAGCGGGAGCGGTGAGCAGTTCTTC.

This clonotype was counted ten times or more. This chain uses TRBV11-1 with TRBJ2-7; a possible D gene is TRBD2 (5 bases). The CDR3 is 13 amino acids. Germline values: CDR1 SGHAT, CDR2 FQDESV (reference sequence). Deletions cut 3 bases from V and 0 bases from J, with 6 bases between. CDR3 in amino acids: CASSLGSSYEQYF. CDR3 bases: TGTGCCAGCAGCTTGGGGAGCTCCTACGAGCAGTACTTC.

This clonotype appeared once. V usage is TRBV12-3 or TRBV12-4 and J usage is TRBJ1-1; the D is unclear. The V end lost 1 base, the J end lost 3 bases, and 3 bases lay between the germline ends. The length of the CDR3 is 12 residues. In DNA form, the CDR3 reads TGTGCCAGCAGTTTAGGGGACACTGAAGCTTTCTTT. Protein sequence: CASSLGDTEAFF.

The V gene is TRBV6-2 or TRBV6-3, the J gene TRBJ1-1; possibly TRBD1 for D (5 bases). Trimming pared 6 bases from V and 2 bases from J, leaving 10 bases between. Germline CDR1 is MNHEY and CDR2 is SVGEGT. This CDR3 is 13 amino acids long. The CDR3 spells CASRPTANTEAFF. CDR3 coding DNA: TGTGCCAGCAGGCCGACAGCTAACACTGAAGCTTTCTTT.

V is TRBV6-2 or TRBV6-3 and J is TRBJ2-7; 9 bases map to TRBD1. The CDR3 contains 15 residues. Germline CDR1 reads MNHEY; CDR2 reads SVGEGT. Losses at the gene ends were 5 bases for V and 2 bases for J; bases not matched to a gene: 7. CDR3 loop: CASSPPGQGTYEQYV. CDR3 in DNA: TGTGCCAGCAGTCCGCCGGGACAGGGCACCTACGAGCAGTACGTC.

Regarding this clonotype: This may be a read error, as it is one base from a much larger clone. CDR3 region: CAYRGALTIYNEQFF. The CDR3 region has the DNA TGTGCCTACAGAGGGGCCCTTACAATCTACAATGAGCAGTTCTTC. The V and J genes are TRBV28 and TRBJ2-1; D may correspond to TRBD1 or TRBD2 (5 bases each). This CDR3 comprises 15 residues. Germline CDR1 is MDHEN and CDR2 is SYDVKM. V dropped 11 bases and J dropped 3 bases, with 20 bases sitting between them. Together with reference TRBV28 and TRBJ2-1, the CDR3 gives the full variable domain: DVKVTQSSRYLVKRTGEKVFLECVQDMDHENMFWYRQDPGLGLRLIYFSYDVKMKEKGDIPEGYSVSREKKERFSLILESASTNQTSMYLCAYRGALTIYNEQFFGPGTRLTVL.

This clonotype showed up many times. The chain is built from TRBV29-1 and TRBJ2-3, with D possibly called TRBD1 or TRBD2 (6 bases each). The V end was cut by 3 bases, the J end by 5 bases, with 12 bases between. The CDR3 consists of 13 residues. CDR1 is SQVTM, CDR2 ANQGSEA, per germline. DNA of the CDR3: TGCAGCGTTGATGTCGGAGGGGGAGATACGCAGTATTTT. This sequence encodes CSVDVGGGDTQYF.

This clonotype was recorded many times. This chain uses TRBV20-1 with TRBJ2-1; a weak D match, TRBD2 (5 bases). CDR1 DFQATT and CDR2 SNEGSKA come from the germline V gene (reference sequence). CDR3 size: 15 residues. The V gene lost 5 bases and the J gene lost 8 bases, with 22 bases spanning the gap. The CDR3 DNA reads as TGCAGTGCTTCCCCTGGGCAGCGGCTTTTCGATGAGCAGTTCTTC. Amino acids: CSASPGQRLFDEQFF.

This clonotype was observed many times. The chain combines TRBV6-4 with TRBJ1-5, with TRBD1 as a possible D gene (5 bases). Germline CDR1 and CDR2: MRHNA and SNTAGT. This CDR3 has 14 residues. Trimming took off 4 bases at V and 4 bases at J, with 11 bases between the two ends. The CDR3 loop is CASSATAGNQPQHF. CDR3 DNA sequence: TGTGCCAGCAGTGCCACCGCAGGGAATCAGCCCCAGCATTTT.

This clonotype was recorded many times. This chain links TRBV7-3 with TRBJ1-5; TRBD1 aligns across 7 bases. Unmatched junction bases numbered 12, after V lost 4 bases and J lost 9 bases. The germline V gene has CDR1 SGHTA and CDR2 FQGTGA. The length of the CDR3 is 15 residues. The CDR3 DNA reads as TGTGCCAGCAGCTCCTTGACAGGGAGGTTGCGGCCCCAGCATTTT. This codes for CASSSLTGRLRPQHF.

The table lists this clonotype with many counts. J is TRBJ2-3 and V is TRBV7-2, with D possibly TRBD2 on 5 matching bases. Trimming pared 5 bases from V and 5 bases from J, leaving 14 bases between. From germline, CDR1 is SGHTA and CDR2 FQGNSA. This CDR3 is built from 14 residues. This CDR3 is CASSLGRGRDTQYF. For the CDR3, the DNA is TGTGCCAGCAGCCTGGGGAGAGGGCGAGATACGCAGTATTTT. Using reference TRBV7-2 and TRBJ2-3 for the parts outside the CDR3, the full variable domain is GAGVSQSPSNKVTEKGKDVELRCDPISGHTALYWYRQSLGQGLEFLIYFQGNSAPDKSGLPSDRFSAERTGGSVSTLTIQRTQQEDSAVYLCASSLGRGRDTQYFGPGTRLTVL.

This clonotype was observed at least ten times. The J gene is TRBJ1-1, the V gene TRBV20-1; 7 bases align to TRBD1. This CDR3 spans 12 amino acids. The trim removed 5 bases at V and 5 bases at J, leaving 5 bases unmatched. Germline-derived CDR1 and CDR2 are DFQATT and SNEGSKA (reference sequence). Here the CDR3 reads CSAQGGETEAFF. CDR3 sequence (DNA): TGCAGTGCTCAGGGGGGTGAGACTGAAGCTTTCTTT.

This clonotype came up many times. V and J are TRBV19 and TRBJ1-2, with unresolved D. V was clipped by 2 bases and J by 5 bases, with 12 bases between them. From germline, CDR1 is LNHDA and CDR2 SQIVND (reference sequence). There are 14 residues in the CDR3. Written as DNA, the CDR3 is TGTGCCAGTAGTATACGAGTCGTAGGGTATGGCTACACCTTC. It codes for CASSIRVVGYGYTF.